These T cell receptor beta chains were read from a single sample in a study of cytotoxic CD8 clonotypes in ibrutinib-treated CLL. Libraries were prepared by immunoSEQ multiplex PCR; TCRdb keeps only in-frame clonotypes and omits some of them. The sample includes around 300,000 clones, approximately 80% of them seen just once. Sequenced material: PBMCs, taken before ibrutinib treatment. The source of these receptors is a human donor with chronic lymphocytic leukemia. Each CDR3 is given with its conserved first and last residue. The D gene is left open where the match is weak. Expanded clones get a size class; other rows say once, few or many, or leave the size out.

clone_size: -
j_call: TRBJ2-2
v_call: TRBV29-1
cdr3_length: 13
d_call: -
cdr3_aa: CSIRGPKSGELFF
cdr3_nt: TGCAGTATCAGGGGACCTAAGAGCGGGGAGCTGTTTTTT

clone_size: few
j_call: TRBJ1-5
v_call: TRBV5-5
cdr3_length: 14
d_call: -
cdr3_aa: CASSHLGENQPQHF
cdr3_nt: TGTGCCAGCAGCCACCTCGGCGAGAACCAGCCCCAGCATTTT

clone_size: -
j_call: TRBJ1-3
v_call: TRBV6-5
cdr3_length: 16
d_call: -
cdr3_aa: CASSYLATSSGNTIYF
cdr3_nt: TGTGCCAGCAGTTACTTGGCCACCAGCTCTGGAAACACCATATATTTT

clone_size: -
j_call: TRBJ1-1
v_call: TRBV12-5
cdr3_length: 16
d_call: -
cdr3_aa: CASGLAEGRLNTEAFF
cdr3_nt: TGTGCTAGTGGTTTGGCCGAGGGACGGCTGAACACTGAAGCTTTCTTT

clone_size: -
j_call: TRBJ2-5
v_call: TRBV5-1
cdr3_length: 14
d_call: -
cdr3_aa: CASSPGPPQETQYF
cdr3_nt: TGCGCCAGCAGCCCTGGACCGCCCCAAGAGACCCAGTACTTC

clone_size: -
j_call: TRBJ1-1
v_call: TRBV6-5
cdr3_length: 15
d_call: -
cdr3_aa: CASTPFIGLNTEAFF
cdr3_nt: TGTGCCAGCACCCCCTTTATAGGACTGAACACTGAAGCTTTCTTT

clone_size: -
j_call: TRBJ2-7
v_call: TRBV27
cdr3_length: 17
d_call: -
cdr3_aa: CASSLSRTGGTIYEQYF
cdr3_nt: TGTGCCAGCAGTTTATCTAGGACAGGAGGGACGATCTACGAGCAGTACTTC

clone_size: -
j_call: TRBJ2-7
v_call: TRBV27
cdr3_length: 16
d_call: TRBD2
cdr3_aa: CASSFQKAGAGYEQYF
cdr3_nt: TGTGCCAGCAGTTTCCAAAAAGCGGGAGCAGGCTACGAGCAGTACTTC

clone_size: once
j_call: TRBJ2-2
v_call: TRBV6-5
cdr3_length: 13
d_call: -
cdr3_aa: CASRPLITGELFF
cdr3_nt: TGTGCCAGCAGGCCCCTTATCACCGGGGAGCTGTTTTTT

clone_size: -
j_call: TRBJ1-2
v_call: TRBV2
cdr3_length: 13
d_call: -
cdr3_aa: CASSGRSKYGYTF
cdr3_nt: TGTGCCAGCAGTGGACGGAGCAAATATGGCTACACCTTC

clone_size: -
j_call: TRBJ1-1
v_call: TRBV7-9
cdr3_length: 15
d_call: -
cdr3_aa: CASSLWERGNTEAFF
cdr3_nt: TGTGCCAGCAGCTTATGGGAACGGGGGAACACTGAAGCTTTCTTT

clone_size: few
j_call: TRBJ2-7
v_call: TRBV4-3
cdr3_length: 13
d_call: -
cdr3_aa: CASSQDVANWQYF
cdr3_nt: TGCGCCAGCAGCCAAGATGTAGCAAATTGGCAGTACTTC

clone_size: -
j_call: TRBJ2-3
v_call: TRBV11-2
cdr3_length: 16
d_call: TRBD1
cdr3_aa: CASSLMTGMRTDTQYF
cdr3_nt: TGTGCCAGCAGCTTAATGACAGGGATGAGGACAGATACGCAGTATTTT

clone_size: -
j_call: TRBJ2-7
v_call: TRBV10-1
cdr3_length: 13
d_call: TRBD2
cdr3_aa: CASSSGLGYEQYF
cdr3_nt: TGCGCCAGCAGTTCGGGACTAGGTTACGAGCAGTACTTC

clone_size: -
j_call: TRBJ2-7
v_call: TRBV29-1
cdr3_length: 14
d_call: -
cdr3_aa: CSVDLLRGPYEQYF
cdr3_nt: TGCAGCGTTGACCTTTTGAGGGGTCCGTACGAGCAGTACTTC

clone_size: -
j_call: TRBJ1-5
v_call: TRBV15
cdr3_length: 16
d_call: -
cdr3_aa: CATSTELVGVGQPQHF
cdr3_nt: TGTGCCACCAGCACCGAGTTGGTAGGGGTGGGTCAGCCCCAGCATTTT

clone_size: few
j_call: TRBJ2-7
v_call: TRBV27
cdr3_length: 11
d_call: -
cdr3_aa: CASSDNGEQYF
cdr3_nt: TGTGCCAGCAGTGACAATGGTGAGCAGTACTTC